Below, 25 T cell receptor beta chains from the same sample are listed, as sequenced in a study of T-cell reconstitution after alpha-beta-depleted transplantation in children. Preparation of the TCRbeta library was carried out with unique molecular identifiers. From the PCR reads, TCRdb called clonotypes with MiXCR, one entry per CDR3 protein. The table lists around 440,000 distinct CDR3 sequences, around 16% of them singletons. Here the sequenced sample was PBMCs, mostly from graft donor cells, taken 360 days after TCRalphabeta/CD19-depleted stem cell transplant. All receptors derive from a boy in the first two years of life who had a stem cell transplant for Wiskott-Aldrich syndrome, so the T cells may come from the graft donor.

This clonotype was recorded a few times. The CDR3 coding sequence is TGTGCCAGCAGCTTAGTCGGGAGTCCCTACGAGCAGTACTTC. This codes for CASSLVGSPYEQYF. V and J are TRBV7-9 and TRBJ2-7, with D perhaps matching TRBD2 (6 bases). Germline V gene sequence: CDR1 SEHNR, CDR2 FQNEAQ (reference sequence). V lost 1 base and J 2 bases, leaving 9 bases between the germline ends. This CDR3 region has 14 residues. Full variable domain (rest looked up from reference TRBV7-9 and TRBJ2-7): DTGVSQNPRHKITKRGQNVTFRCDPISEHNRLYWYRQTLGQGPEFLTYFQNEAQLEKSRLLSDRFSAERPKGSFSTLEIQRTEQGDSAMYLCASSLVGSPYEQYFGPGTRLTVT.

The chain couples TRBV3-1 to TRBJ2-5; D is unresolved. CDR1 is LGHDT, CDR2 YNNKEL, per germline (reference sequence). Trimming took off 3 bases at V and 0 bases at J, with 11 bases between the two ends. The length of the CDR3 is 15 residues. CDR3 DNA: TGTGCCAGCAGCCAGGAAACAGAGTACCAAGAGACCCAGTACTTC. Amino acid sequence: CASSQETEYQETQYF.

The rearrangement links TRBV12-3 or TRBV12-4 to TRBJ2-1; D possibly uses TRBD1 or TRBD2 (5 bases each). The CDR3 spans 14 residues. The V and J ends lost 7 bases and 5 bases respectively, with 15 bases between them. DNA of the CDR3: TGTGCCAGCACCTTGCTGGGACCACACAATGAGCAGTTCTTC. Its protein product is CASTLLGPHNEQFF.

This clonotype was observed at least ten times. V and J are TRBV9 and TRBJ2-3, with 7 bases that match TRBD1. In germline, CDR1 is SGDLS, CDR2 YYNGEE. V gave up 4 bases and J gave up 6 bases; unmatched junction bases: 11. The CDR3 is made up of 15 amino acids. CDR3 amino acids: CASSIRDSGADTQYF. The CDR3 DNA is TGTGCCAGCAGCATCCGGGACAGTGGGGCTGATACGCAGTATTTT.

This chain uses TRBV19 with TRBJ2-3, with 7 bases identical to TRBD2. V gave up 6 bases and J gave up 2 bases; unmatched junction bases: 17. This CDR3 contains 18 residues. Germline V gene lookup returns CDR1 LNHDA and CDR2 SQIVND (reference sequence). In DNA, the CDR3 is TGTGCCAGTAGCCGACAAAAAGCGGGACTCGCCCCCACAGATACGCAGTATTTT. It is translated as CASSRQKAGLAPTDTQYF.

J is TRBJ2-3 and V is TRBV11-2; D is ambiguous. Trimming took off 5 bases at V and 4 bases at J, with 22 bases between the two ends. The CDR3 covers 17 residues. CDR1 and CDR2 (germline): SGHAT, FQNNGV. The CDR3 DNA follows: TGTGCCAGCAGCCCCCTCGGTCTAGGAAGCCAAGCAGATACGCAGTATTTT. It codes for CASSPLGLGSQADTQYF.

CDR3 nucleotide sequence: TGTGCCAGCTCAAAAAGGACCAGAGCGGGAGCGTTGGGATACCAAGAGACCCAGTACTTC. Amino acid sequence: CASSKRTRAGALGYQETQYF. The V gene is TRBV18, the J gene TRBJ2-5; 8 bases are shared with TRBD2. Germline values: CDR1 KGHSH, CDR2 LQKENI. The CDR3 is made up of 20 amino acids. V was clipped by 5 bases and J by 0 bases; unmatched bases: 20. Based on the CDR3 plus reference TRBV18 and TRBJ2-5, the full variable domain is NAGVMQNPRHLVRRRGQEARLRCSPMKGHSHVYWYRQLPEEGLKFMVYLQKENIIDESGMPKERFSAEFPKEGPSILRIQQVVRGDSAAYFCASSKRTRAGALGYQETQYFGPGTRLLVL.

This chain uses TRBV4-1 with TRBJ1-1; the D gene is possibly TRBD1 (5 bases). The germline gives CDR1 MGHRA, CDR2 YSYEKL. Between the trimmed V and J ends, which lost 3 bases and 2 bases, there was a span of 16 bases. The CDR3 contains 16 residues. In nucleotides, the CDR3 is TGCGCCAGCAGCCACGTAGCAGGGCGCAATAACACTGAAGCTTTCTTT. It codes for CASSHVAGRNNTEAFF.

The chain carries TRBV12-3 or TRBV12-4 and TRBJ1-4; no clear D. V dropped 6 bases and J dropped 2 bases, with 7 bases sitting between them. This CDR3 is 13 amino acids long. In nucleotides, the CDR3 is TGTGCCAGCAGGAGGTTGACTAATGAAAAACTGTTTTTT. It encodes CASRRLTNEKLFF.

The gene calls are TRBV2 and TRBJ2-2; D call uncertain. V lost 3 bases and J lost 3, with 5 bases in between. Germline-derived CDR1 and CDR2 are SNHLY and FYNNEI. CDR3 size: 13 residues. CDR3 loop: CASSDKHTGELFF. CDR3 sequence (DNA): TGTGCCAGCAGTGATAAGCACACCGGGGAGCTGTTTTTT.

Only a few counts were recorded for this clonotype. This sequence joins TRBV5-5 and TRBJ1-2, with D maybe TRBD1 (5 bases). Trimming took off 5 bases at V and 7 bases at J, with 15 bases between the two ends. Germline V lookup: CDR1 SGHKS, CDR2 YYEKEE (reference sequence). The CDR3 has 13 residues. The CDR3, as DNA: TGTGCCAGCAGTAACGGGCGGGGGTCTGGCTACACCTTC. Amino acids: CASSNGRGSGYTF.

This clonotype was counted between two and nine times. The chain links TRBV5-1 to TRBJ2-1; no definite D call. The CDR3 has 16 amino acids. The V gene lost 4 bases and the J gene lost 6 bases, with 20 bases spanning the gap. The germline V gene encodes CDR1 SGHRS and CDR2 YFSETQ. Written as DNA, the CDR3 is TGCGCCAGCAGCCTCAAGTTCAAGAGTCTGGGCAATGAGCAGTTCTTC. Translating gives CASSLKFKSLGNEQFF.

In this sample, this clonotype turned up a few times. The chain links TRBV11-1 to TRBJ2-5; no firm D call. The germline gives CDR1 SGHAT, CDR2 FQDESV (reference sequence). This CDR3 spans 14 amino acids. V gave up 2 bases and J gave up 4 bases, with 11 bases separating them. The CDR3 DNA follows: TGTGCCAGCAGCTTAACCGCCCTACGAGAGACCCAGTACTTC. Translating it yields CASSLTALRETQYF.

The rearrangement links TRBV6-1 to TRBJ2-7, with 9 bases lining up with TRBD1. The ends lost 6 bases at V and 3 bases at J; junction bases unmatched: 9. The CDR3 extends over 15 amino acids. Germline V gene sequence: CDR1 MNHNS, CDR2 SASEGT. The CDR3 is CASRGTGTGFYEQYF. The CDR3 DNA follows: TGTGCCAGCAGAGGGACCGGGACAGGGTTCTACGAGCAGTACTTC.

CDR3: CASSRASAYNEQFF. DNA for the CDR3: TGCGCCAGCAGCCGAGCTAGCGCGTACAATGAGCAGTTCTTC. V gene TRBV4-1 combines with J gene TRBJ2-1, with D maybe TRBD2 (6 bases). The CDR3 contains 14 residues. V dropped 4 bases and J dropped 4 bases, with 11 bases sitting between them. The germline CDR1 and CDR2 sequences are MGHRA and YSYEKL.

A few counts support this clonotype. The CDR3 sequence is CASSEWRGGKDEQYF. Here the CDR3 DNA reads TGTGCCAGCAGTGAATGGAGGGGAGGTAAGGACGAGCAGTACTTC. This chain joins TRBV25-1 and TRBJ2-7, with a tentative D call TRBD2 (6 bases). The CDR3 is made up of 15 amino acids. V dropped 1 base and J dropped 5 bases, with 15 bases sitting between them. Germline V CDR1 and CDR2: MGHDK, SYGVNS.

The V call is TRBV2, the J call TRBJ2-3; 9 bases are a match to TRBD1. Trimming at V came to 5 bases and at J to 4 bases, leaving 10 bases not matched to a gene. The germline V gene has CDR1 SNHLY and CDR2 FYNNEI. The CDR3 covers 16 residues. CDR3 residues: CASSTIQGAMADTQYF. The CDR3 DNA reads TGTGCCAGCAGTACAATACAGGGGGCGATGGCAGATACGCAGTATTTT.

DNA of the CDR3: TGCAGTGCTAGCCCAGACGGGCCCTACGAGCAGTACTTC. Protein: CSASPDGPYEQYF. The chain combines TRBV20-1 with TRBJ2-7, with D unclear. V lost 3 bases, J lost 2 bases, and 11 bases lay in between. CDR1 and CDR2 from the germline V gene are DFQATT and SNEGSKA (reference sequence). The CDR3 length is 13 residues.

The chain employs TRBV29-1 and TRBJ1-1; 10 nucleotides agree with TRBD1. From germline, CDR1 is SQVTM and CDR2 ANQGSEA. V was pared by 7 bases and J by 13 bases, with 15 bases of the junction left unmatched. The CDR3 consists of 13 residues. The DNA of the CDR3 is TGCAGCGCCTCAGGCGGGGTTTGGACAGGGGGTTTCTTT. Its protein product is CSASGGVWTGGFF.

A few counts support this clonotype. The rearrangement links TRBV24-1 to TRBJ2-1, with 7 bases aligning to TRBD1. Per the germline V gene, CDR1 is KGHDR and CDR2 is SFDVKD. With V trimmed by 4 bases and J by 3 bases, 5 bases remained unmatched. This CDR3 spans 15 amino acids. The CDR3 region is CATSDRDRVYNEQFF. The CDR3 DNA sequence: TGTGCCACCAGTGACAGGGACAGAGTCTACAATGAGCAGTTCTTC.

This sequence joins TRBV20-1 and TRBJ2-7; TRBD1 matches at 8 bases. Germline V gene sequence: CDR1 DFQATT, CDR2 SNEGSKA (reference sequence). The CDR3 sequence is 16 residues long. Unmatched junction bases numbered 12, after V lost 3 bases and J lost 2 bases. The chain's CDR3 is CSASRALRGLTYEQYF. The CDR3 DNA is TGCAGTGCTAGTAGAGCCCTCAGGGGGCTCACCTACGAGCAGTACTTC.

This clonotype was observed a few times. This rearrangement joins TRBV29-1 to TRBJ2-1, with 11 bases that match TRBD2. Germline V gene lookup returns CDR1 SQVTM and CDR2 ANQGSEA. This CDR3 contains 13 residues. After removal of 6 bases from V and 8 bases from J, the junction contained 6 bases not matched to a gene. This CDR3 is CSVVTSGIDEQFF. The CDR3 region has the DNA TGCAGCGTGGTGACTAGCGGGATCGATGAGCAGTTCTTC.

This clonotype has a handful of counts. The chain couples TRBV30 to TRBJ2-7; no firm D call. V was cut by 4 bases and J by 6 bases, with 16 bases left in between. The germline V gene has CDR1 GTSNPN and CDR2 SVGIG (reference sequence). The CDR3 runs 13 residues. The CDR3 region is CAWTLRVAREQYF. DNA of the CDR3: TGTGCCTGGACCCTTAGGGTGGCCCGCGAGCAGTACTTC.

The sample holds many counts of this clonotype. The chain combines TRBV5-1 with TRBJ2-2; D is possibly TRBD2 (5 bases). Trimming took off 4 bases at V and 7 bases at J, with 11 bases between the two ends. The CDR3 runs to 13 residues. Germline V gene lookup returns CDR1 SGHRS and CDR2 YFSETQ. This CDR3 is CASSVPGIGELFF. The CDR3 DNA reads TGCGCCAGCAGCGTCCCGGGGATCGGGGAGCTGTTTTTT.

This chain links TRBV29-1 with TRBJ2-3, with D hard to call. Trimming removed 8 bases at V and 1 base at J, with 16 bases between. Germline V CDR1 and CDR2: SQVTM, ANQGSEA. This CDR3 has 14 amino acids. The CDR3 here is CSSRPLWGTDTQYF. CDR3 DNA: TGCAGCTCTAGACCCCTATGGGGCACAGATACGCAGTATTTT.